Sequencing of this T cell receptor (beta chain) was carried out in a study of shared clonotypes between healthy human individuals (TCRdb year 2020). General notes on the study: A couple of women and three men aged 18 to 49 years were included in the cohort. Between about 0.8 and 9 billion PBMCs per donor were obtained by leukapheresis. Libraries were prepared and TCR repertoires were sequenced by different laboratories using diverse techniques, in order to increase sequencing depth and limit assay-specific biases. Per donor, three plates each were used for CD4 naive and CD4 memory, two for CD8 naive, and one for CD8 memory. To estimate repertoire size and how much clonotypes are shared between individuals, the study performed deep sequencing of blood TCR repertoires from about 5 healthy adults.

Overall study results and their limits: Compared with non-shared clonotypes, clonotypes shared by all four sorted-subset donors had higher generation probabilities. When four donors were compared, the shared fraction of clonotypes was about 5.5% for naive CD4, about 4% for naive CD8, 2% to 2.5% for memory CD4, and around 0.4% for memory CD8. Incomplete sequencing was indicated by rarefaction of sorted-subset datasets, despite the large sequencing depth. Sampling was restricted to blood, and TCR repertoires in tissues likely differ from the TCR repertoires found in blood. Pairwise subsampling led to the expectation that sequencing depth would affect the degree of clonotype sharing among donors. Larger estimated clonotype richness was generally found for naive subsets than for memory subsets. Because the study included a small number of donors, the genetic and exposure-history diversity represented was limited.

Only a few counts were recorded for this clone. Its antigen remains unidentified. There are no base qualities to consult, and no much larger clone falls within one base. Using the deep immunoSEQ assay, multiplex PCR amplified TCR CDR3 regions from genomic DNA. Extracted genomic DNA from each cell subset was spread evenly across all wells of several immunoSEQ 96-well plates, with each plate serving as a replicate. For sorted subsets, approximately 190 ng genomic DNA, equal to about 30,000 T cell genomes, was loaded into each replicate PCR. Purified libraries were measured with a Qubit 3.0 fluorometer, size-checked on a Bioanalyzer 2100, and measured again with the KAPA Library Quantification kit. Each immunoSEQ 96-well plate was sequenced on its own single-read 150-cycle Illumina NextSeq 550 flow cell. As for the original processing: Because the immunoSEQ output held only junctional sequences and lacked quality scores, the filtering could not match the filtering applied to full-length reads. To assign V/J genes and CDR3, sequences were annotated using PyIR, a Python wrapper for IgBLAST v1.9, with IMGT germline references. Any read was removed if the V/J assignment was weak (E-value above 1e-6), the CDR3 was missing, or the read contained stop codons, out-of-frame junctions, or ambiguous translated residues. V3J clonotypes were defined by identical inferred V gene, J gene, and CDR3 amino acid sequence. The percentage overlap between two repertoires was calculated by dividing the number of shared unique clonotypes by the size of the smaller repertoire. Three approaches were used to assess repertoire richness: RTK rarefaction, the Chao1 estimator, and Recon v2.1 estimates of unobserved clonotypes. Generation probabilities were computed with OLGA for all TCRbeta clonotypes obtained by the gDNA method from four donors. TCRdb obtained this table from immuneACCESS and retained in-frame rearrangements with V and J assigned. These tables miss some clones; where compared with another copy, unresolved V genes account for less than half of the shortfall, and the remainder is unexplained. Clone size and the V and J calls come from that table; the DNA yielded D and trimming. This sample holds about 1 million clones; about three quarters were observed only once. 1.4% of the sample is in the top ten clones.

Healthy HIV-negative adults with no recently reported acute infections or vaccinations were included as donors. Only Caucasian adults living in Nashville, Tennessee, USA were represented among the donors. Magnetic negative selection was used to enrich CD4+ T cells, after which naive cells were positively selected on CD45RA and the negative fraction became the memory subset. Blood was collected by leukapheresis, and PBMCs were isolated by Ficoll-Histopaque density gradient centrifugation and then cryopreserved in liquid nitrogen vapor phase. Analytical flow cytometry was used to check the purity and quantity of every magnetically sorted T cell population. Each sorted fraction had its genomic DNA isolated and then quantified by UV absorbance on a Nanodrop 2000c. Measured from the cysteine to the phenylalanine, the CDR3 is 17 residues long. Solely the CDR3 DNA is kept, with 51 bases framed from the first base. V drops 0 bases and J drops 0 bases, leaving 9 bases in between. In the germline V gene (reference sequence), CDR1 corresponds to LNHDA and CDR2 to SQIVND.

The clonotype was recovered from a man aged 18 to 30 in good health. Here the chain combines TRBV19 and TRBJ2-6, with the D assignment possibly TRBD1 or TRBD2, given 5 matching bases for each. Sequencing was performed on memory CD4+ T cells sorted from blood. Explained via the paper, the cell subset or site label denotes: CD45RA-negative fraction. The nucleotides are TGTGCCAGTAGTATAGATCGGGGACCCTCTGGGGCCAACGTCCTGACTTTC. Its product reads: CASSIDRGPSGANVLTF.